The rows below give T cell receptor beta chains drawn from one sample of a study of blood T cell repertoires in COVID-19. Sequencing used immunoSEQ multiplex PCR; TCRdb keeps in-frame clones, though not all of them. The profile covers over 130,000 clones, with 76% appearing a single time and more than 3.5% taken by the ten largest. Sequenced sample: peripheral blood. The receptors stem from a woman at least 80 years old with active or convalescent COVID-19. The CDR3 runs from the conserved cysteine through the conserved F or W. The D gene is left open where the match is weak. Not every row has a clone size; where given, it reads once, few, many or a size class.

clone_size: NA
d_call: TRBD2
j_call: TRBJ2-3
v_call: TRBV27
cdr3_aa: CASSLSMATSGGSYF
cdr3_nt: TGTGCCAGCAGTTTATCGATGGCCACTAGCGGGGGTTCGTATTTT

clone_size: NA
d_call: NA
j_call: TRBJ2-4
v_call: TRBV11-1
cdr3_aa: CASSLQGRQYF
cdr3_nt: TGTGCCAGCAGCTTGCAAGGGAGGCAGTACTTC

clone_size: once
d_call: NA
j_call: TRBJ1-3
v_call: TRBV19
cdr3_aa: CASTRSGNTIYF
cdr3_nt: TGTGCCAGTACCCGCTCTGGAAACACCATATATTTT

clone_size: NA
d_call: NA
j_call: TRBJ1-2
v_call: TRBV30
cdr3_aa: CAWSPGGAGGYTF
cdr3_nt: TGTGCCTGGAGCCCGGGGGGGGCTGGTGGCTACACCTTC

clone_size: NA
d_call: TRBD1
j_call: TRBJ1-6
v_call: TRBV2
cdr3_aa: CASSRDRVYNSPLHF
cdr3_nt: TGTGCCAGCAGCAGGGACAGGGTCTATAATTCACCCCTCCACTTT

clone_size: NA
d_call: NA
j_call: TRBJ1-1
v_call: TRBV2
cdr3_aa: CASRLRTANTEAFF
cdr3_nt: TGTGCCAGCAGACTCCGGACAGCTAACACTGAAGCTTTCTTT

clone_size: NA
d_call: NA
j_call: TRBJ1-5
v_call: TRBV7-9
cdr3_aa: CASSTGHRNQPQHF
cdr3_nt: TGTGCCAGCAGCACGGGACACCGGAATCAGCCCCAGCATTTT

clone_size: NA
d_call: NA
j_call: TRBJ1-4
v_call: TRBV5-1
cdr3_aa: CASSILDINEKLFF
cdr3_nt: TGCGCCAGCAGCATATTGGACATAAATGAAAAACTGTTTTTT

clone_size: NA
d_call: NA
j_call: TRBJ2-7
v_call: TRBV27
cdr3_aa: CASRDQKQGGRSYEQYF
cdr3_nt: TGTGCCAGCAGGGATCAGAAACAGGGAGGGAGGTCCTACGAGCAGTACTTC

clone_size: few
d_call: TRBD1
j_call: TRBJ2-7
v_call: TRBV7-2
cdr3_aa: CASSLGGQGRGYEQYF
cdr3_nt: TGTGCCAGCAGCTTAGGGGGACAGGGAAGAGGCTACGAGCAGTACTTC

clone_size: NA
d_call: NA
j_call: TRBJ2-2
v_call: TRBV27
cdr3_aa: CASGRDFANTGELFF
cdr3_nt: TGTGCCAGCGGCCGGGACTTCGCGAACACCGGGGAGCTGTTTTTT

clone_size: NA
d_call: NA
j_call: TRBJ2-1
v_call: TRBV4-1
cdr3_aa: CASSPGGYNEQFF
cdr3_nt: TGCGCCAGCAGCCCAGGGGGGTACAATGAGCAGTTCTTC

clone_size: NA
d_call: NA
j_call: TRBJ2-1
v_call: TRBV5-1
cdr3_aa: CASSPPRSTGRSSYNEQFF
cdr3_nt: TGCGCCAGCAGCCCACCGAGGTCGACAGGGAGGAGCTCCTACAATGAGCAGTTCTTC

clone_size: NA
d_call: NA
j_call: TRBJ1-2
v_call: TRBV18
cdr3_aa: CASSPRQAADYGYTF
cdr3_nt: TGTGCCAGCTCACCGCGACAGGCGGCGGACTATGGCTACACCTTC

clone_size: once
d_call: TRBD2
j_call: TRBJ2-1
v_call: TRBV4-1
cdr3_aa: CASSQFGGAHEQFF
cdr3_nt: TGCGCCAGCAGCCAGTTCGGGGGGGCGCATGAGCAGTTCTTC

clone_size: many
d_call: TRBD2
j_call: TRBJ2-3
v_call: TRBV4-2
cdr3_aa: CASTLAGGLSDTQYF
cdr3_nt: TGTGCCAGCACCCTAGCGGGGGGGCTTTCAGATACGCAGTATTTT

clone_size: NA
d_call: NA
j_call: TRBJ1-1
v_call: TRBV18
cdr3_aa: CASSPFKGGNTEAFF
cdr3_nt: TGTGCCAGCTCACCATTCAAAGGGGGGAACACTGAAGCTTTCTTT

clone_size: NA
d_call: NA
j_call: TRBJ1-2
v_call: TRBV18
cdr3_aa: CASSTRTDLSYGYTF
cdr3_nt: TGTGCCAGCTCAACTCGGACAGATTTGAGCTATGGCTACACCTTC

clone_size: NA
d_call: NA
j_call: TRBJ2-7
v_call: TRBV7-9
cdr3_aa: CASSPPETEDYEQYF
cdr3_nt: TGTGCCAGCAGCCCCCCGGAGACGGAAGACTACGAGCAGTACTTC